The present TCR beta chain was sequenced within a study of T cell responses to AZD1222 COVID-19 vaccine. This CDR3 is 14 amino acids long. Germline CDR1 reads SGHRS; CDR2 reads YFSETQ. V was pared by 2 bases and J by 2 bases, with 10 bases between. The study, taken as a whole, reports: Dominant at 160-218 and 743-854, vaccine-associated CD4 TCRs also spanned spike.

Some clones are missing from TCRdb's copy, which holds only in-frame ones; the method was immunoSEQ multiplex PCR. The data show under 150,000 clones, about 90% seen once. On this clone: Its antigen is unknown.

This clonotype was sampled from an adult in good health. The gene calls are TRBV5-1 and TRBJ1-2; D gene ambiguous. The starting material was peripheral blood, obtained on day 0 of AZD1222 vaccination. The CDR3 DNA follows: TGCGCCAGCAGCTTCCAGAGCTCAAACTATGGCTACACCTTC. Protein product: CASSFQSSNYGYTF. Variable domain in full (rest from reference TRBV5-1 and TRBJ1-2): KAGVTQTPRYLIKTRGQQVTLSCSPISGHRSVSWYQQTPGQGLQFLFEYFSETQRNKGNFPGRFSGRQFSNSRSEMNVSTLELGDSALYLCASSFQSSNYGYTFGSGTRLTVV.